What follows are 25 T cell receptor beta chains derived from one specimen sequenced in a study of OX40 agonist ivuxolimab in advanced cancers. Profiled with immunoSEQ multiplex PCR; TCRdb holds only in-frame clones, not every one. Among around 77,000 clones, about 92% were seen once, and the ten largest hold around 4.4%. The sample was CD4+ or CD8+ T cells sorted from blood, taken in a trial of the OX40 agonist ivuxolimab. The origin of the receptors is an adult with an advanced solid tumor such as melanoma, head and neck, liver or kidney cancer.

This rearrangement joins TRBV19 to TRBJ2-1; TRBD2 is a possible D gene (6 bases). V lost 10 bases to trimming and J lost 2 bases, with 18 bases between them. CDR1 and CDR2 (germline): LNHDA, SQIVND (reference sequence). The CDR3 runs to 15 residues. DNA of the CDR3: TGTGCCACTGAAGCCGGGAGAAGGGCCTACAATGAGCAGTTCTTC. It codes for CATEAGRRAYNEQFF.

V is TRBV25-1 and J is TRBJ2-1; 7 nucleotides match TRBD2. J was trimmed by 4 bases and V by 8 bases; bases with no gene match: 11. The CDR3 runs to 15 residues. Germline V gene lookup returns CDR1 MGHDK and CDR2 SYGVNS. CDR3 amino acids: CASEGTGRIYNEQFF. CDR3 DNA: TGTGCCAGCGAGGGGACCGGGAGGATTTACAATGAGCAGTTCTTC.

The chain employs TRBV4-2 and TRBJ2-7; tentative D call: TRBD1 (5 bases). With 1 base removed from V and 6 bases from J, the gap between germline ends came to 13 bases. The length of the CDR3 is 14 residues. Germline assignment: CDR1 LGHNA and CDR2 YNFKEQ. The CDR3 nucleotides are TGTGCCAGCAGCCAAGGTGGCAGGGTCGGCGAGCAGTACTTC. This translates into CASSQGGRVGEQYF.

The CDR3 protein is CASSELYSQNEQYF. CDR3 bases: TGTGCCAGCAGTGAACTGTACTCACAGAACGAGCAGTACTTC. The V call is TRBV25-1, the J call TRBJ2-7; D remains ambiguous. Trimming took 2 bases from V and 5 from J, leaving 13 bases between them. The CDR3 runs to 14 residues. Germline V gives CDR1 MGHDK, CDR2 SYGVNS.

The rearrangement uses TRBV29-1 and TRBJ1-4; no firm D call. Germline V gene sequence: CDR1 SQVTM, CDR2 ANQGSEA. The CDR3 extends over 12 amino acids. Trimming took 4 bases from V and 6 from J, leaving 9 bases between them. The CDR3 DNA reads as TGCAGCGTTGGGTGGGGAGATGAAAAACTGTTTTTT. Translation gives CSVGWGDEKLFF.

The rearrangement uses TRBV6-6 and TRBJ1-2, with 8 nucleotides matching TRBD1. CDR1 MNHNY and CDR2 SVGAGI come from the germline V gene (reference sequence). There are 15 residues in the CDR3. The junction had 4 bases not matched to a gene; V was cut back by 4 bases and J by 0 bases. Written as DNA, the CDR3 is TGTGCCAGCAGTTCCATGGACAGGGCTAACTATGGCTACACCTTC. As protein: CASSSMDRANYGYTF.

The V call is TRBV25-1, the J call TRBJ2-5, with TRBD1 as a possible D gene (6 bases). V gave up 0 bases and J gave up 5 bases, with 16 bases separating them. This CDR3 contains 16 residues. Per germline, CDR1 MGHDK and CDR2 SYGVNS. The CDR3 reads CASSEYSGVGGETQYF. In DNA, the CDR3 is TGTGCCAGCAGTGAATATTCAGGGGTCGGTGGGGAGACCCAGTACTTC.

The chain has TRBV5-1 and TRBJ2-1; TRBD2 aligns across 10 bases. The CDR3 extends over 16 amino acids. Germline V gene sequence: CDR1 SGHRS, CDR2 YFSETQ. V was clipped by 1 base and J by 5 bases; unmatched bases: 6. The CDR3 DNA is TGCGCCAGCAGCTTGAACCCACTAGCGGGGAACAATGAGCAGTTCTTC. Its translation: CASSLNPLAGNNEQFF.

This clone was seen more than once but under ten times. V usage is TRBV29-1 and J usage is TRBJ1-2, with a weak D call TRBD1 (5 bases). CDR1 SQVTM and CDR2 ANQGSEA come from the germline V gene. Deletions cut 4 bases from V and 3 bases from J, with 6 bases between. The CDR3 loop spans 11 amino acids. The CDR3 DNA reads TGCAGCGTTGGCAGGGACTATGGCTACACCTTC. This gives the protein CSVGRDYGYTF. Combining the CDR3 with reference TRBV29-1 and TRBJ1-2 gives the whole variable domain SAVISQKPSRDICQRGTSLTIQCQVDSQVTMMFWYRQQPGQSLTLIATANQGSEATYESGFVIDKFPISRPNLTFSTLTVSNMSPEDSSIYLCSVGRDYGYTFGSGTRLTVV.

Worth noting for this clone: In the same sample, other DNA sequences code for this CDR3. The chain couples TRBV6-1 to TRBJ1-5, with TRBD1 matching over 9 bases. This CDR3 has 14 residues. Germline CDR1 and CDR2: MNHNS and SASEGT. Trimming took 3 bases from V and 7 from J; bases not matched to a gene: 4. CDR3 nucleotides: TGTGCCAGCAGTGAGACAGGGGGAGGACAGCCCCAGCATTTT. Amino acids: CASSETGGGQPQHF.

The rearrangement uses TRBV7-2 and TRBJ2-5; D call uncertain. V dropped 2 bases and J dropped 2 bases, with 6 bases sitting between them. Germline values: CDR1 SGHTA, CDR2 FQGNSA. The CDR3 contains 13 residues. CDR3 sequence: CASSLIIQETQYF. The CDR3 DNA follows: TGTGCCAGCAGCTTAATTATACAAGAGACCCAGTACTTC.

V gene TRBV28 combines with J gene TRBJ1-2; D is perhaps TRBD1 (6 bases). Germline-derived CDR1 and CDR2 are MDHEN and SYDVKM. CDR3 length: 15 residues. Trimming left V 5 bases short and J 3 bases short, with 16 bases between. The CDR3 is CASSTGTRFDYGYTF. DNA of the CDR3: TGTGCCAGCAGTACAGGGACCCGCTTCGACTATGGCTACACCTTC.

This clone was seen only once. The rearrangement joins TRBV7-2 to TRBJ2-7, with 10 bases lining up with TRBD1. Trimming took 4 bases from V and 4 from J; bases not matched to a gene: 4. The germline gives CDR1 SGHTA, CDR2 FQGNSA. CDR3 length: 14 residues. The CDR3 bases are TGTGCCAGCAGCTGGGACAGGGGATTGTACGAGCAGTACTTC. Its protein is CASSWDRGLYEQYF.

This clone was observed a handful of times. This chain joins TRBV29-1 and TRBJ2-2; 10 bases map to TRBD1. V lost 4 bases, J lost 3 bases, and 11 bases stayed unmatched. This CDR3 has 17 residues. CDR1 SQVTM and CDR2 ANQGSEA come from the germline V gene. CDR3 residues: CSVAKTGGAYYTGELFF. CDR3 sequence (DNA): TGCAGCGTTGCCAAGACAGGGGGCGCCTACTACACCGGGGAGCTGTTTTTT.

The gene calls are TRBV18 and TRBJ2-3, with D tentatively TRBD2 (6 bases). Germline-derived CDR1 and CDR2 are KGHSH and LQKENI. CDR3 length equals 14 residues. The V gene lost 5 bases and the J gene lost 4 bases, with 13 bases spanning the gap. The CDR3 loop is CASSTTRMSDTQYF. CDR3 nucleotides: TGTGCCAGCTCAACGACTAGAATGTCAGATACGCAGTATTTT.

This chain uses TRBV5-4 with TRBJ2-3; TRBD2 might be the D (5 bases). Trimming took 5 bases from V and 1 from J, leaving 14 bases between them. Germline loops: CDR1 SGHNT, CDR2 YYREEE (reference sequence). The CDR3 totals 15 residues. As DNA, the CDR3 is TGTGCCAGCAGACGTGCGGGTGGGGGCACAGATACGCAGTATTTT. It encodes CASRRAGGGTDTQYF.

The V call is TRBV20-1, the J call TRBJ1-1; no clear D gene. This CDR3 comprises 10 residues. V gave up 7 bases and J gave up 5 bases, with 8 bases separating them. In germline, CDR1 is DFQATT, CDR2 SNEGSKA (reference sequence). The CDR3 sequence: CSVGYTEAFF. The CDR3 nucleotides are TGCAGTGTAGGGTATACTGAAGCTTTCTTT.

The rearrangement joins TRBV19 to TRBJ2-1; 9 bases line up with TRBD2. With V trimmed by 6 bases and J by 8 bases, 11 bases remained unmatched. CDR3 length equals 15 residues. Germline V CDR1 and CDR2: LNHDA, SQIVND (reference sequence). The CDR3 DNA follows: TGTGCCAGTAGGTCCGGGGCGGGAGGGGCCTATGAGCAGTTCTTC. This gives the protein CASRSGAGGAYEQFF.

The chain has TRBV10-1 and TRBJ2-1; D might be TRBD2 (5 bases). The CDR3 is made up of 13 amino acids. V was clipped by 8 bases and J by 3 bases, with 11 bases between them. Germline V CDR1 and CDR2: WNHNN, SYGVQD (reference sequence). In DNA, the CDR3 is TGCGCCAGCTTTGGGAGTGTCTACAATGAGCAGTTCTTC. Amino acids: CASFGSVYNEQFF.

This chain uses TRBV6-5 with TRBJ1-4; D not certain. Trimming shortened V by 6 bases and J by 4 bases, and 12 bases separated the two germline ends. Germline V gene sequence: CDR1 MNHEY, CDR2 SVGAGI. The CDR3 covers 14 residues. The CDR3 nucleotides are TGTGCCAGCAGCCCTCGACATGTTAATGAAAAACTGTTTTTT. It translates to CASSPRHVNEKLFF.

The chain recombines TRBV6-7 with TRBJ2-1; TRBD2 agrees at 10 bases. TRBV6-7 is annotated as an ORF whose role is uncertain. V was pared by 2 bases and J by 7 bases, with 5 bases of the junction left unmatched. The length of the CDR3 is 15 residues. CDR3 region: CASSYRPSGSNEQFF. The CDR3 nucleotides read TGTGCCAGCAGTTACAGGCCTAGCGGGAGTAATGAGCAGTTCTTC.

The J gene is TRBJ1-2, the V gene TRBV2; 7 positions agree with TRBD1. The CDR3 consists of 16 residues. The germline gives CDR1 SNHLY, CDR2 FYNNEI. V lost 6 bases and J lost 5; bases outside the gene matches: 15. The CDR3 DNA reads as TGTGCCAGCAGGGATCCGGGACAGCAGAGCGCTTATGGCTACACCTTC. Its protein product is CASRDPGQQSAYGYTF.

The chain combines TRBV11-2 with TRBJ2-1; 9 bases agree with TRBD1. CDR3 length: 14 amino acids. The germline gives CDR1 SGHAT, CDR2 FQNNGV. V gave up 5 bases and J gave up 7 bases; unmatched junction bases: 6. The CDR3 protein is CASSIRQGGNEQFF. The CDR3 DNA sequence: TGTGCCAGCAGCATCAGACAGGGGGGGAATGAGCAGTTCTTC.

The CDR3 coding sequence is TGTGCCAGCAGAAAGGGGGAGACTAGCGGGGAGACCCAGTACTTC. This translates into CASRKGETSGETQYF. This sequence joins TRBV11-2 and TRBJ2-5; 10 bases fit TRBD2. The CDR3 extends over 15 amino acids. Germline lookup yields CDR1 SGHAT and CDR2 FQNNGV. Trimming at V came to 6 bases and at J to 5 bases, leaving 9 bases not matched to a gene.

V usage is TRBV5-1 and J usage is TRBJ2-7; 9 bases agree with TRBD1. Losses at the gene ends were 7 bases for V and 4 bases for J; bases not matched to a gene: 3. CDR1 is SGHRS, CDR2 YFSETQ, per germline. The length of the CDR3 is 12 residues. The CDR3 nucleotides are TGCGCCAGCGGGACAGGGTTATACGAGCAGTACTTC. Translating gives CASGTGLYEQYF.